The 21 T cell receptor beta chains listed next were all sequenced from one sample in a study of shared clonotypes between healthy human individuals (dated by TCRdb to 2019 to 2021). Library prep was done by the immunoSEQ multiplex PCR assay. Not all clones reach the TCRdb copy of this immuneACCESS table, which keeps in-frame sequences only. Checked studies attribute under half of the gap to unresolved V genes and leave the rest unexplained. The sample table contains around 700,000 clones; only one count was recorded for around 73% of them. The ten largest make up under 2% of the sample. Sequenced: memory CD4+ T cells sorted from blood. Interpreted using the paper, the cell subset or site label stands for: CD45RA-negative fraction. These receptors were obtained from a woman aged 25 to 39 in good health.

The rearrangement links TRBV6-6 to TRBJ1-1; 7 nucleotides match TRBD1. The J segment lost 4 bases and the V segment lost 6 bases, leaving 5 bases of the junction unmatched. The CDR3 contains 13 residues. CDR1 and CDR2 from the germline V gene are MNHNY and SVGAGI (reference sequence). CDR3 in amino acids: CASRRQGVTEAFF. The CDR3 DNA follows: TGTGCCAGCAGGCGACAGGGCGTCACTGAAGCTTTCTTT.

The chain has TRBV18 and TRBJ2-5; D not resolved. This CDR3 contains 12 residues. Germline loops: CDR1 KGHSH, CDR2 LQKENI. V was trimmed by 3 bases and J by 5 bases, leaving 7 bases between them. The CDR3 DNA reads as TGTGCCAGCTCACCTGGAACGGAGACCCAGTACTTC. Translated: CASSPGTETQYF.

The chain has TRBV7-9 and TRBJ2-3, with 7 bases lining up with TRBD2. J was trimmed by 5 bases and V by 2 bases; bases with no gene match: 4. This CDR3 spans 14 amino acids. Germline loops: CDR1 SEHNR, CDR2 FQNEAQ (reference sequence). The CDR3 bases are TGTGCCAGCAGCTTACTGGGAGGGTTAGATACGCAGTATTTT. This translates into CASSLLGGLDTQYF.

The chain recombines TRBV29-1 with TRBJ2-3, with D perhaps matching TRBD2 (5 bases). Germline CDR1 and CDR2: SQVTM and ANQGSEA. The germline V and J ends were trimmed by 4 bases and 5 bases, with 19 bases remaining between them. This CDR3 spans 15 amino acids. The CDR3 bases are TGCAGCGTTGGCCCCCTCTCCGGGGTTGGAGATACGCAGTATTTT. Its protein is CSVGPLSGVGDTQYF.

This clone was counted between two and nine times. This chain links TRBV14 with TRBJ2-7; TRBD2 matches 14 bases. From germline, CDR1 is SGHDN and CDR2 FVKESK. CDR3 length: 15 residues. Trimming took 2 bases from V and 7 from J; bases not matched to a gene: 4. CDR3 region: CASSQQGLAGVEQYF. The CDR3 nucleotides are TGTGCCAGCAGCCAACAGGGACTAGCGGGAGTAGAGCAGTACTTC.

The V and J genes are TRBV5-1 and TRBJ2-5; tentatively, D is TRBD1 (7 bases). Germline assignment: CDR1 SGHRS and CDR2 YFSETQ. Trimming removed 4 bases from V and 4 bases from J, with 14 bases in between. The CDR3 sequence is 14 residues long. DNA for the CDR3: TGCGCCAGCAGCGGCGGGACAGAGGGAGAGACCCAGTACTTC. This encodes CASSGGTEGETQYF.

About this clone itself: A read error is likely here: a far larger clone is one base away. The chain employs TRBV7-8 and TRBJ1-1; the match to TRBD1 covers 7 bases. CDR1 SGHVS and CDR2 FQNEAQ come from the germline V gene. The CDR3 totals 15 residues. CDR3 residues: CANSLVEGAVTEAFF. The CDR3, as DNA: TGTGCCAACAGCTTAGTAGAGGGGGCAGTCACTGAAGCTTTCTTT.

In its sample, this clone was seen once. One end of the junction does not line up with germline, which may come from a read error. This chain uses TRBV28 with TRBJ2-7; 8 positions agree with TRBD2. CDR1 and CDR2 (germline): MDHEN, SYDVKM. CDR3 length: 16 amino acids. CDR3 in DNA: TGTGCCAGCAGTTTAGACTGGAGCGGGAGCTCCGACGAGCAGTACTTC. Translated: CASSLDWSGSSDEQYF.

V and J are TRBV5-1 and TRBJ2-3, with D hard to call. There are 15 residues in the CDR3. V was shortened by 1 base and J by 0 bases, with 9 bases between the two germline ends. CDR1 is SGHRS and CDR2 is YFSETQ in the germline V gene. DNA for the CDR3: TGCGCCAGCAGCTTGCCCAGACATAGCACAGATACGCAGTATTTT. Amino acids: CASSLPRHSTDTQYF.

V and J are TRBV6-4 and TRBJ2-7; D remains unclear. Germline V lookup: CDR1 MRHNA, CDR2 SNTAGT. The V end lost 6 bases, the J end lost 0 bases, and 12 bases lay between the germline ends. The CDR3 runs 14 residues. The CDR3 loop is CASRRTVTSYEQYF. CDR3 sequence (DNA): TGTGCCAGCAGGAGGACGGTGACCTCCTACGAGCAGTACTTC.

The chain carries TRBV14 and TRBJ2-2; TRBD2 aligns across 8 bases. J lost 7 bases, V lost 0 bases, and 16 bases had no gene match. CDR1 is SGHDN and CDR2 is FVKESK in the germline V gene. This CDR3 has 19 residues. As DNA, the CDR3 is TGTGCCAGCAGCCAAGAAGGAACTTGGAGCGGGAGACTCGGCGGGGAGCTGTTTTTT. It encodes CASSQEGTWSGRLGGELFF.

The chain links TRBV5-1 to TRBJ2-2; 14 bases align to TRBD2. The length of the CDR3 is 20 residues. Germline lookup yields CDR1 SGHRS and CDR2 YFSETQ. The J segment lost 0 bases and the V segment lost 1 base, leaving 8 bases of the junction unmatched. The CDR3 loop is CASSLKGTSGSLANTGELFF. In nucleotides, the CDR3 is TGCGCCAGCAGCTTGAAGGGGACTAGCGGGAGTCTTGCGAACACCGGGGAGCTGTTTTTT.

This sequence joins TRBV11-2 and TRBJ2-1; D unclear. CDR3 length: 13 amino acids. Trimming shortened V by 5 bases and J by 6 bases, and 11 bases separated the two germline ends. Looked up from germline, CDR1 is SGHAT and CDR2 is FQNNGV. CDR3 sequence reads: CASSLRTINEQFF. The CDR3 coding sequence is TGTGCCAGCAGCCTACGGACCATCAATGAGCAGTTCTTC.

The chain uses TRBV13 and TRBJ2-2, with 7 bases identical to TRBD2. This CDR3 is 15 amino acids long. Trimming removed 5 bases from V and 1 base from J; junction bases left unmatched: 4. Germline CDR1 reads PRHDT; CDR2 reads FYEKMQ (reference sequence). CDR3 amino acids: CASSPIAGNTGELFF. Here the CDR3 DNA reads TGTGCCAGCAGCCCCATAGCGGGGAACACCGGGGAGCTGTTTTTT.

As regards this clone: This clone may be a read error of a much larger clone one base away. The sample holds other DNA sequences that translate to the same CDR3. The rearrangement joins TRBV28 to TRBJ2-7, with a tentative D call TRBD2 (5 bases). Per germline, CDR1 MDHEN and CDR2 SYDVKM. This CDR3 contains 13 residues. V lost 9 bases and J lost 4, with 16 bases in between. CDR3 DNA: TGTGCCAGTAGTCCCGCCCGGGGTTACGAGCAGTACTTC. Protein sequence: CASSPARGYEQYF. The full variable domain, in which reference TRBV28 and TRBJ2-7 provide the parts outside the CDR3, is DVKVTQSSRYLVKRTGEKVFLECVQDMDHENMFWYRQDPGLGLRLIYFSYDVKMKEKGDIPEGYSVSREKKERFSLILESASTNQTSMYLCASSPARGYEQYFGPGTRLTVT.

This clone was detected once. The gene calls are TRBV6-5 and TRBJ1-2; no definite D call. Germline CDR1 MNHEY, CDR2 SVGAGI. This CDR3 has 13 amino acids. V lost 6 bases to trimming and J lost 8 bases, with 16 bases between them. DNA of the CDR3: TGTGCCAGCAGGACCCCACACCTCGGAGGCTACACCTTC. Its translation is CASRTPHLGGYTF.

This clone was counted only a few times. The chain links TRBV11-2 to TRBJ2-7; TRBD1 matches 7 bases. The germline CDR1 and CDR2 sequences are SGHAT and FQNNGV. J lost 4 bases, V lost 5 bases, and 8 bases had no gene match. There are 14 residues in the CDR3. CDR3 sequence (DNA): TGTGCCAGCAGCACCAGGGACAGCAGATACGAGCAGTACTTC. It yields the protein CASSTRDSRYEQYF.

This clone was seen only once. The chain is built from TRBV29-1 and TRBJ2-7; D not resolved. Trimming left V 0 bases short and J 1 base short, with 10 bases between. This CDR3 spans 14 amino acids. Germline assignment: CDR1 SQVTM and CDR2 ANQGSEA. The CDR3 loop is CSVEERRSSYEQYF. Here the CDR3 DNA reads TGCAGCGTTGAAGAAAGGCGCAGTTCCTACGAGCAGTACTTC.

The J gene is TRBJ2-3, the V gene TRBV7-9; 10 bases agree with TRBD2. The CDR3 contains 19 residues. After removal of 1 base from V and 2 bases from J, the junction contained 12 bases not matched to a gene. Germline V gene data show CDR1 as SEHNR and CDR2 as FQNEAQ (reference sequence). In DNA, the CDR3 is TGTGCCAGCAGCTTAGGACGGCTAGCGGGAGTTCGGGTCACAGATACGCAGTATTTT. Translating gives CASSLGRLAGVRVTDTQYF.

V usage is TRBV5-5 and J usage is TRBJ2-3, with TRBD1 matching 7 bases. This CDR3 contains 15 residues. CDR1 and CDR2 from the germline V gene are SGHKS and YYEKEE (reference sequence). Unmatched junction bases numbered 7, after V lost 4 bases and J lost 2 bases. The CDR3 sequence: CASSLTGVITDTQYF. In DNA form, the CDR3 reads TGTGCCAGCAGCCTTACAGGGGTTATCACAGATACGCAGTATTTT. The entire variable domain, with the rest obtained from reference TRBV5-5 and TRBJ2-3, is as follows: DAGVTQSPTHLIKTRGQQVTLRCSPISGHKSVSWYQQVLGQGPQFIFQYYEKEERGRGNFPDRFSARQFPNYSSELNVNALLLGDSALYLCASSLTGVITDTQYFGPGTRLTVL.

This clone was recorded only once. CDR3 loop: CSATGGAGKETQYF. The CDR3, as DNA: TGCAGCGCGACAGGGGGCGCCGGGAAGGAGACCCAGTACTTC. The rearrangement uses TRBV29-1 and TRBJ2-5, with 10 nucleotides matching TRBD1. The junction had 10 bases not matched to a gene; V was cut back by 7 bases and J by 5 bases. Germline lookup yields CDR1 SQVTM and CDR2 ANQGSEA. The CDR3 has 14 residues.